Detailed here is one T cell receptor beta chain. TCRdb analysed the PCR reads with MiXCR anew, one entry per CDR3 protein. The profile covers just over 15,000 distinct CDR3 sequences, with approximately 54% appearing a single time and less than 40% taken by the ten largest. This sample is drawn from a study of tumor-infiltrating lymphocytes in oesophageal squamous cell carcinoma. The CDR3 runs 16 residues. V lost 5 bases to trimming and J lost 4 bases; unmatched junction nucleotides: 9. The germline CDR1 and CDR2 sequences are SGHTA and FQGNSA. The sequence was collected from a female donor with esophageal squamous cell carcinoma. V usage is TRBV7-2 and J usage is TRBJ2-3, with 10 positions matching TRBD2. The source material was esophageal tumor tissue. The CDR3 DNA reads as TGTGCCAGCAGCCTTGGGGTAGCGGGAGGCCCAGATACGCAGTATTTT. Its protein is CASSLGVAGGPDTQYF.